These 22 T cell receptor beta chains were sequenced from one sample in a study of CD8+CD57+ T cells in acquired aplastic anemia. Genomic DNA, the template, was used for profiling of the TCR beta VDJ and CDR3. TCRdb re-called the reads through MiXCR, storing one row per CDR3 protein. The sample shows hundreds of thousands of distinct CDR3 sequences, about a third of them seen only once. Patients included in sequencing had previously demonstrated CD8+CD57+ cell expansion by flow cytometry. Sequencing was performed on sorted CD4+, CD8+, or CD8+CD57+ T cells (not recorded which) from PBMCs. These receptors all come from a human donor with aplastic anemia.

This chain connects TRBV2 to TRBJ2-5, with TRBD1 identical over 7 bases. The CDR3 loop spans 15 amino acids. Trimming took 4 bases from V and 2 from J; bases not matched to a gene: 7. Per germline, CDR1 SNHLY and CDR2 FYNNEI. In DNA form, the CDR3 reads TGTGCCAGCAGTGGGGGGTCGGGACAGCAAGAGACCCAGTACTTC. Encoded protein: CASSGGSGQQETQYF.

V gene TRBV7-8 combines with J gene TRBJ1-2; 9 bases align to TRBD1. Germline V gene data show CDR1 as SGHVS and CDR2 as FQNEAQ. The CDR3 is 14 residues long. Trimming cost V 5 bases and J 7 bases; bases outside gene matches: 8. As DNA, the CDR3 is TGTGCCAGCAGCGCGACAGGGGGATTGGGTGGCTACACCTTC. Translated, it gives CASSATGGLGGYTF.

In DNA form, the CDR3 reads TGTGCCAGCAGTTACGGGACTAACTACAATGAGCAGTTCTTC. Residues: CASSYGTNYNEQFF. The chain couples TRBV6-5 to TRBJ2-1; TRBD2 aligns across 7 bases. The ends lost 2 bases at V and 3 bases at J; junction bases unmatched: 1. This CDR3 region has 14 residues. Per the germline V gene, CDR1 is MNHEY and CDR2 is SVGAGI.

In this sample, this clonotype turned up many times. The J gene is TRBJ1-1, the V gene TRBV10-3; D is possibly TRBD1 (5 bases). Germline CDR1 and CDR2: ENHRY and SYGVKD. V was pared by 3 bases and J by 7 bases, with 21 bases between. The CDR3 totals 16 residues. The CDR3 spells CAISEHTKTVKDEAFF. CDR3 nucleotides: TGTGCCATCAGTGAACATACGAAGACAGTAAAAGATGAAGCTTTCTTT.

This clonotype appeared many times. V is TRBV9 and J is TRBJ2-2, with TRBD1 as a possible D gene (6 bases). The CDR3 consists of 14 residues. CDR1 is SGDLS and CDR2 is YYNGEE in the germline V gene. V lost 0 bases and J 5 bases, leaving 8 bases between the germline ends. The CDR3 sequence is CASSVEGQTGELFF. DNA for the CDR3: TGTGCCAGCAGCGTAGAAGGACAGACCGGGGAGCTGTTTTTT. Filled out from reference TRBV9 and TRBJ2-2, the complete variable domain reads DSGVTQTPKHLITATGQRVTLRCSPRSGDLSVYWYQQSLDQGLQFLIQYYNGEERAKGNILERFSAQQFPDLHSELNLSSLELGDSALYFCASSVEGQTGELFFGEGSRLTVL.

This clonotype was recorded a few times. The chain combines TRBV20-1 with TRBJ2-3; 7 bases match TRBD1. Germline CDR1 is DFQATT and CDR2 is SNEGSKA (reference sequence). Trimming at V came to 3 bases and at J to 0 bases, leaving 6 bases not matched to a gene. The CDR3 loop spans 15 amino acids. CDR3 sequence: CSARDPGQSTDTQYF. Written as DNA, the CDR3 is TGCAGTGCTAGGGACCCGGGACAGAGCACAGATACGCAGTATTTT.

The chain uses TRBV19 and TRBJ1-1; tentative D call: TRBD1 (5 bases). The CDR3 has 16 residues. Trimming pared 3 bases from V and 0 bases from J, leaving 14 bases between. From germline, CDR1 is LNHDA and CDR2 SQIVND (reference sequence). The CDR3 sequence: CASSMYGQSMNTEAFF. The CDR3 DNA follows: TGTGCCAGTAGTATGTATGGACAAAGCATGAACACTGAAGCTTTCTTT.

V gene TRBV2 combines with J gene TRBJ1-3, with D unclear. Trimming took off 5 bases at V and 0 bases at J, with 11 bases between the two ends. The CDR3 totals 15 residues. Germline loops: CDR1 SNHLY, CDR2 FYNNEI. CDR3 nucleotides: TGTGCCAGCAGTTTAGCCCCCATCTCTGGAAACACCATATATTTT. This codes for CASSLAPISGNTIYF.

The rearrangement joins TRBV3-1 to TRBJ2-3, with D perhaps TRBD2 (6 bases). Deletions cut 6 bases from V and 0 bases from J, with 19 bases between. The CDR3 is 17 amino acids. Germline assignment: CDR1 LGHDT and CDR2 YNNKEL (reference sequence). The CDR3 nucleotides read TGTGCCAGCAGTCAGTTTACGTTTGGACTAAGCACAGATACGCAGTATTTT. It codes for CASSQFTFGLSTDTQYF.

The CDR3 nucleotides read TGCAGCGTTGAGGAATCGGGTCTTGGCCATGGCTACACCTTC. Amino acid sequence: CSVEESGLGHGYTF. This chain links TRBV29-1 with TRBJ1-2, with no clear D. CDR1 SQVTM and CDR2 ANQGSEA come from the germline V gene. The V end lost 3 bases, the J end lost 6 bases, and 17 bases lay between the germline ends. The CDR3 covers 14 residues.

The table lists this clonotype with many counts. V is TRBV19 and J is TRBJ1-5; D is perhaps TRBD1 (5 bases). CDR1 and CDR2 from the germline V gene are LNHDA and SQIVND (reference sequence). The CDR3 runs 14 residues. Trimming took off 9 bases at V and 3 bases at J, with 15 bases between the two ends. CDR3 in DNA: TGTGCCAGCGGGGGGGTCACGGACAATCAGCCCCAGCATTTT. Amino acid sequence: CASGGVTDNQPQHF.

The chain couples TRBV24-1 to TRBJ2-5; D is perhaps TRBD2 (5 bases). The V and J ends lost 7 bases and 2 bases respectively, with 10 bases between them. This CDR3 is built from 13 residues. The germline CDR1 and CDR2 sequences are KGHDR and SFDVKD. The CDR3 is CATRGTRQETQYF. In DNA form, the CDR3 reads TGTGCCACCAGGGGAACTAGACAAGAGACCCAGTACTTC.

This clonotype came up many times. This rearrangement joins TRBV2 to TRBJ2-1; 9 positions match TRBD1. This CDR3 has 15 residues. Germline V gene data show CDR1 as SNHLY and CDR2 as FYNNEI. J gave up 6 bases and V 6 bases, and 9 bases lay outside the gene matches. The CDR3 spells CASRFPGQGGNEQFF. The CDR3 bases are TGTGCCAGCAGATTTCCGGGACAGGGTGGCAATGAGCAGTTCTTC. The complete variable domain, with remaining parts taken from reference TRBV2 and TRBJ2-1, reads EPEVTQTPSHQVTQMGQEVILRCVPISNHLYFYWYRQILGQKVEFLVSFYNNEISEKSEIFDDQFSVERPDGSNFTLKIRSTKLEDSAMYFCASRFPGQGGNEQFFGPGTRLTVL.

This clonotype was seen many times. Relative to the germline gene, one junction end is altered; a read error may explain this. V is TRBV2 and J is TRBJ1-1; D may be TRBD1 (5 bases). CDR1 and CDR2 from the germline V gene are SNHLY and FYNNEI. This CDR3 is built from 13 residues. CDR3 nucleotides: TGTACCAGCAGTCCCTGGGGGGGCACTGAAGCTTTCTTT. This gives the protein CTSSPWGGTEAFF.

As concerns this clonotype: A junction end diverges from the germline sequence, so it may reflect a read error. The V call is TRBV5-1, the J call TRBJ2-7; TRBD2 aligns across 9 bases. The CDR3 spans 14 residues. From germline, CDR1 is SGHRS and CDR2 YFSETQ. CDR3 bases: TGCGCCAGCAGCTTGGGGCGGACTAGCGACGAGCAGCACTTC. As protein: CASSLGRTSDEQHF. Full variable domain (missing parts from reference TRBV5-1 and TRBJ2-7): KAGVTQTPRYLIKTRGQQVTLSCSPISGHRSVSWYQQTPGQGLQFLFEYFSETQRNKGNFPGRFSGRQFSNSRSEMNVSTLELGDSALYLCASSLGRTSDEQHFGPGTRLTVT.

This clonotype has a handful of counts. This rearrangement joins TRBV9 to TRBJ1-4, with a possible D match to TRBD1 (6 bases). CDR3 size: 15 residues. Germline CDR1 SGDLS, CDR2 YYNGEE. The V end lost 0 bases, the J end lost 8 bases, and 14 bases lay between the germline ends. CDR3 amino acids: CASSVVGGQYEKLFF. CDR3 DNA: TGTGCCAGCAGCGTAGTAGGGGGGCAATACGAAAAACTGTTTTTT.

V and J are TRBV29-1 and TRBJ1-2; D is ambiguous. The ends were cut back, 4 bases at V and 5 bases at J, with 11 bases in the middle. The CDR3 spans 12 residues. Germline V gene lookup returns CDR1 SQVTM and CDR2 ANQGSEA. CDR3 bases: TGCAGCGTTGGCTTCGGGCAATATGGCTACACCTTC. It yields the protein CSVGFGQYGYTF.

This clonotype was picked up a small number of times. The V call is TRBV7-7, the J call TRBJ2-7; D tentatively fits TRBD1 or TRBD2 (5 bases each). The CDR3 has 13 amino acids. V was pared by 5 bases and J by 8 bases, with 16 bases between. The germline CDR1 and CDR2 sequences are SSHAT and FNYEAQ (reference sequence). The CDR3 sequence: CASSESGTAKQYF. CDR3 nucleotides: TGTGCCAGCAGCGAATCCGGGACGGCCAAGCAGTACTTC.

This clonotype was seen ten or more times. CDR3 protein: CASSLGGGGGKLFF. In nucleotides, the CDR3 is TGTGCCAGCAGCTTAGGTGGAGGCGGGGGAAAACTGTTTTTT. The chain is built from TRBV7-6 and TRBJ1-4; possible D gene TRBD1, 5 bases. This CDR3 comprises 14 residues. V was trimmed by 1 base and J by 10 bases, leaving 13 bases between them. Germline CDR1 and CDR2: SGHVS and FNYEAQ.

This clonotype has more than one count but fewer than ten. DNA for the CDR3: TGTGCCAGCAGCTTAGGCGGGGTCCATGAGCAGTTCTTC. Protein sequence: CASSLGGVHEQFF. The chain is built from TRBV7-6 and TRBJ2-1, with TRBD2 as a possible D gene (6 bases). V lost 1 base and J lost 8, with 9 bases in between. The CDR3 runs to 13 residues. Looked up from germline, CDR1 is SGHVS and CDR2 is FNYEAQ.

The rearrangement joins TRBV24-1 to TRBJ2-3; TRBD1 is a possible D gene (6 bases). The CDR3 consists of 14 residues. Germline V CDR1 and CDR2: KGHDR, SFDVKD. V was trimmed by 4 bases and J by 3 bases, leaving 10 bases between them. This CDR3 is CATSDYRDTDTQYF. The DNA for the CDR3 is TGTGCCACCAGTGACTACAGGGATACAGATACGCAGTATTTT.

V is TRBV6-1 and J is TRBJ2-7, with 8 nucleotides matching TRBD1. This CDR3 contains 14 residues. The germline CDR1 and CDR2 sequences are MNHNS and SASEGT. Losses at the gene ends were 6 bases for V and 9 bases for J; bases not matched to a gene: 13. The CDR3 DNA is TGTGCCAGCAGAGAGCACCCGACAGGGGACCCGCAGTACTTC. Protein product: CASREHPTGDPQYF.